This T cell receptor (beta chain) was obtained from a study of T cells in localized non-small cell lung cancer. Study results and limitations: Adjacent lung held a median around 56 of the top 100 tumor clones. Longer overall survival was associated with a higher density of T cells in the blood.

TCRdb's table, derived via immunoSEQ multiplex PCR, lists solely in-frame clones and lacks some. The data show under 75,000 clones, roughly nine tenths seen once. About this clone: The antigen is not known.

Per the germline V gene, CDR1 is MDHEN and CDR2 is SYDVKM. V lost 6 bases and J lost 0, with 17 bases in between. CDR3 length equals 17 residues. The chain couples TRBV28 to TRBJ1-4; no reliable D call. This sequence originates from an older male donor with stage III squamous cell lung carcinoma. The sample consisted of peripheral blood, taken before any cancer treatment. The chain's CDR3 is CASSGLGPIATNEKLFF. CDR3 coding DNA: TGTGCCAGCAGCGGACTGGGCCCTATTGCAACTAATGAAAAACTGTTTTTT.